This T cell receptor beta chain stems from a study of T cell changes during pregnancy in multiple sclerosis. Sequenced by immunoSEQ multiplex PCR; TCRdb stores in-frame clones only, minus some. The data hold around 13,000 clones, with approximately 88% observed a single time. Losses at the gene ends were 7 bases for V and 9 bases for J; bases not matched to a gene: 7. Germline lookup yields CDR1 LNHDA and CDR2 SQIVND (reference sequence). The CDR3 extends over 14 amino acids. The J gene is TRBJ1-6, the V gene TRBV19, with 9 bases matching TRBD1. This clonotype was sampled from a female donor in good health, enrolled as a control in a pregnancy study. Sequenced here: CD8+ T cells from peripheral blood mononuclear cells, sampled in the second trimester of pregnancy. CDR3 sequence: CASIRDRESSPLHF. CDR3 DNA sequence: TGTGCCAGTATCAGGGACAGGGAAAGTTCACCCCTCCACTTT.